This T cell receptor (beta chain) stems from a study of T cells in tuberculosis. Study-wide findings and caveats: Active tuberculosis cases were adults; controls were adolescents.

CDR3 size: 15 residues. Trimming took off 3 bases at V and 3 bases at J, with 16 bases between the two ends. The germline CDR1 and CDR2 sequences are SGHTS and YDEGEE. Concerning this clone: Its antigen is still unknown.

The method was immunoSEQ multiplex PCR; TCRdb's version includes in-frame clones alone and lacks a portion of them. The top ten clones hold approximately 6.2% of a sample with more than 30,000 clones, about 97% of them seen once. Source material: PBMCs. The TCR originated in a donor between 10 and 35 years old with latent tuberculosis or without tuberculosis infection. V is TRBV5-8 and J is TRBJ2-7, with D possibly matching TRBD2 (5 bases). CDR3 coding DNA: TGTGCCAGCAGCTCCACTCAGACTACCATCTACGAGCAGTACTTC. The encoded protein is CASSSTQTTIYEQYF. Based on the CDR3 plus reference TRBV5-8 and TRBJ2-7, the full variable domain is EAGVTQSPTHLIKTRGQQATLRCSPISGHTSVYWYQQALGLGLQFLLWYDEGEERNRGNFPPRFSGRQFPNYSSELNVNALELEDSALYLCASSSTQTTIYEQYFGPGTRLTVT.